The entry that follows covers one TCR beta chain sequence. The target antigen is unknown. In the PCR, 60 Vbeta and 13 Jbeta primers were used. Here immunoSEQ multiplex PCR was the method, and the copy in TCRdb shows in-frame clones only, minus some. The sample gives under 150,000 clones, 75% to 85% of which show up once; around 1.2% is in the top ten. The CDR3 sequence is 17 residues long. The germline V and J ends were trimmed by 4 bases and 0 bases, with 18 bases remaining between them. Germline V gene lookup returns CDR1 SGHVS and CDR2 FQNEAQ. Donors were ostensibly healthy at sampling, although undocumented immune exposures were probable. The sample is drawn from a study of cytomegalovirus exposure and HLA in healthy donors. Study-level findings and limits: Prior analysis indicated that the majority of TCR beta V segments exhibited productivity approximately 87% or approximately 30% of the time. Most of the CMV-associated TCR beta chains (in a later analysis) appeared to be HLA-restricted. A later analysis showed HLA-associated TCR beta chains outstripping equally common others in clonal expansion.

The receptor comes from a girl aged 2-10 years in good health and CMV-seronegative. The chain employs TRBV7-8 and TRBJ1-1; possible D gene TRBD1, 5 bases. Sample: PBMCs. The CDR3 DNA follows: TGTGCCAGCAGCTCAGAGGTCCTTGCAGGGATGAACACTGAAGCTTTCTTT. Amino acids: CASSSEVLAGMNTEAFF.